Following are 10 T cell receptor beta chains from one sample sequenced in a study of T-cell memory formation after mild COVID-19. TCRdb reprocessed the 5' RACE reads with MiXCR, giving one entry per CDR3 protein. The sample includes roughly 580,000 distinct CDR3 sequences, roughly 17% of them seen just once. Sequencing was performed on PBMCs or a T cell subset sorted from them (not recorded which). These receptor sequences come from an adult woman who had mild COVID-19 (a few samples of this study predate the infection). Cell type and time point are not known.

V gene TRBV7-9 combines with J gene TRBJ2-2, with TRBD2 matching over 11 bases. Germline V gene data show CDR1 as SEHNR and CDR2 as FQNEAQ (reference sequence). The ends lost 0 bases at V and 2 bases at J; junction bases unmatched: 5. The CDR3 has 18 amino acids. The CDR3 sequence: CASSLARGLAVNTGELFF. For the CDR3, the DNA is TGTGCCAGCAGCTTAGCGAGGGGACTAGCGGTTAACACCGGGGAGCTGTTTTTT.

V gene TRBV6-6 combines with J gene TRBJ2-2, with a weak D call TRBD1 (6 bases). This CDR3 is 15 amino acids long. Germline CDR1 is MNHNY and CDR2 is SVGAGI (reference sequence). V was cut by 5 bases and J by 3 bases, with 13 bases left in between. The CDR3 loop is CASSKSGQYTGELFF. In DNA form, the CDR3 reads TGTGCCAGCAGTAAATCCGGACAGTACACCGGGGAGCTGTTTTTT.

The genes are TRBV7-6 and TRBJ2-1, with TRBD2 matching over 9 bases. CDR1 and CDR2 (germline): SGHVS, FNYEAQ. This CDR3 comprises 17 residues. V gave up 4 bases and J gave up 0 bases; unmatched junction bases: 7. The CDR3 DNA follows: TGTGCCAGCAGCTCCTGGAGTAGCGGGAGCTCCTACAATGAGCAGTTCTTC. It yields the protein CASSSWSSGSSYNEQFF.

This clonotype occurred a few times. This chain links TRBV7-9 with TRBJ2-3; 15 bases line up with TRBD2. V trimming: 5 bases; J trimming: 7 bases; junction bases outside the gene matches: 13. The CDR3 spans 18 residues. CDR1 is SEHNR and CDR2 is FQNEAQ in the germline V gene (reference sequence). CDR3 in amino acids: CASSPEAGTSGGPNTQYF. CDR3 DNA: TGTGCCAGCAGCCCGGAAGCCGGGACTAGCGGGGGGCCGAATACGCAGTATTTT. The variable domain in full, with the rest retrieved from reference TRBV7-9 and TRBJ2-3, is DTGVSQNPRHKITKRGQNVTFRCDPISEHNRLYWYRQTLGQGPEFLTYFQNEAQLEKSRLLSDRFSAERPKGSFSTLEIQRTEQGDSAMYLCASSPEAGTSGGPNTQYFGPGTRLTVL.

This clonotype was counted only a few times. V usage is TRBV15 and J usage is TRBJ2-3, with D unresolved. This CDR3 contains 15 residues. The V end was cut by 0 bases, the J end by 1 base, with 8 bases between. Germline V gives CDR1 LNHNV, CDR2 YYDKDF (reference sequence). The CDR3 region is CATSRDLSGTDTQYF. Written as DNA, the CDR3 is TGTGCCACCAGCAGAGATTTGAGCGGCACAGATACGCAGTATTTT.

This chain's CDR3 is CASSLAHASGKGETQYF. CDR3 DNA sequence: TGTGCCAGCAGCTTAGCGCATGCTAGCGGGAAGGGAGAGACCCAGTACTTC. V is TRBV7-8 and J is TRBJ2-5; 9 nucleotides agree with TRBD2. V lost 0 bases and J lost 4; bases outside the gene matches: 9. Germline CDR1 SGHVS, CDR2 FQNEAQ. The CDR3 totals 17 residues.

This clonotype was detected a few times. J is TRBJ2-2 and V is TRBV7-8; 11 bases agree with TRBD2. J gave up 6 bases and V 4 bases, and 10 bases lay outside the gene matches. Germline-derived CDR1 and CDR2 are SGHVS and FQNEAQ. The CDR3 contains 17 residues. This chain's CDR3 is CASSSLGLAEEAGELFF. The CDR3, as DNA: TGTGCCAGCAGCTCTCTGGGACTAGCGGAGGAGGCCGGGGAGCTGTTTTTT.

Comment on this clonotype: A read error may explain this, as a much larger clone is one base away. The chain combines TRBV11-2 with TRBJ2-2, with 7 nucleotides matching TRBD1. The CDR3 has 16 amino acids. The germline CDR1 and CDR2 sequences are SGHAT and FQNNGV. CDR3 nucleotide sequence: TGTGCCAGCAGCTTAAGGGGGCCCTCGAACACCGGGGTGCTGTTTTTT. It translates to CASSLRGPSNTGVLFF.

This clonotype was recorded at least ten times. The CDR3 sequence is CASSNRTSGYNEQFF. Here the CDR3 DNA reads TGTGCCAGTAGTAACCGGACTAGCGGTTACAATGAGCAGTTCTTC. This chain connects TRBV19 to TRBJ2-1; 10 bases line up with TRBD2. From germline, CDR1 is LNHDA and CDR2 SQIVND (reference sequence). The V and J ends lost 4 bases and 4 bases, in that order; junction bases with no gene match: 4. The CDR3 has 15 residues.

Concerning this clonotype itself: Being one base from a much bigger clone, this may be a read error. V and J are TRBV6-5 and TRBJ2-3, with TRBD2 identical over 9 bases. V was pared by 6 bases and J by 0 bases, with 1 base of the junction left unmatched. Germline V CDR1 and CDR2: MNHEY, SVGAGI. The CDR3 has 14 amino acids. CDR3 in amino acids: CASRLAGSTDTQYF. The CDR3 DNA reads TGTGCCAGCAGGCTAGCGGGGAGCACAGATACGCAGTATTTT.